Reported below is one T cell receptor beta chain. Its antigen is unidentified. This entry is derived from a study of T cell responses to AZD1222 COVID-19 vaccine. The study's findings and limits: The peak T cell response came first, and repertoires were sampled only after it.

Assay: immunoSEQ multiplex PCR; the TCRdb copy retains only in-frame clones and omits some. Here the sample spans approximately 84,000 clones, roughly nine tenths being singletons. The CDR3 length is 13 residues. Germline V gives CDR1 GTSNPN, CDR2 SVGIG (reference sequence). Trimming shortened V by 4 bases and J by 5 bases, and 12 bases separated the two germline ends. V is TRBV30 and J is TRBJ2-1; either TRBD1 or TRBD2 may supply D (6 bases each). The sample here was peripheral blood, taken 28 days after the second AZD1222 dose. The receptor's source is an adult who received the AZD1222 COVID-19 vaccine. The CDR3, as DNA: TGTGCCTGGACGGGGGCGACGGACAATGAGCAGTTCTTC. Translation: CAWTGATDNEQFF. The variable domain in full, completed from reference TRBV30 and TRBJ2-1, reads SQTIHQWPATLVQPVGSPLSLECTVEGTSNPNLYWYRQAAGRGLQLLFYSVGIGQISSEVPQNLSASRPQDRQFILSSKKLLLSDSGFYLCAWTGATDNEQFFGPGTRLTVL.